The rows below give T cell receptor beta chains drawn from one sample of a study of blood T cell repertoires in COVID-19. This table comes from immunoSEQ multiplex PCR, and its TCRdb copy is limited to in-frame clones, with some not included. The profile covers tens of thousands of clones, with approximately 90% appearing a single time and approximately 14% taken by the ten largest. Specimen: peripheral blood. The receptors stem from a human donor with active COVID-19. The donor label of this sample is uncertain. Both conserved end residues are part of each CDR3. The D gene is left open where the match is weak. The size of a clone is reported for some rows only, either as once, few or many, or as a class for expanded clones.

>TRBJ2-5|NA|TRBD2|TRBV13
CASSQTSAETQYF
TGTGCCAGCAGCCAAACTAGCGCGGAGACCCAGTACTTC
>TRBJ2-7|NA|NA|TRBV12-1
CASSSGGLRFSGRAHEQYF
TGTGCCAGCAGCTCCGGCGGCCTACGTTTTAGCGGGAGGGCCCACGAGCAGTACTTC
>TRBJ2-3|NA|TRBD2|TRBV28
CASSPSAGGSTDTQYF
TGTGCCAGCAGTCCCTCGGCGGGGGGGTCCACAGATACGCAGTATTTT
>TRBJ2-7|NA|TRBD1|TRBV2
CASRPRDRGQRAGRNEQYF
TGTGCCAGCAGGCCCCGGGACAGGGGGCAAAGGGCCGGGCGAAACGAGCAGTACTTC
>TRBJ1-2|NA|NA|TRBV28
CASSRPSGSSTYGYTF
TGTGCCAGCAGTCGACCCTCAGGTTCCTCTACCTATGGCTACACCTTC
>TRBJ1-1|NA|NA|TRBV28
CASSRGGAGNTEAFF
TGTGCCAGCAGCCGAGGTGGGGCAGGGAACACTGAAGCTTTCTTT
>TRBJ2-7|NA|NA|TRBV27
CASSLAGQASYEQYF
TGTGCCAGCAGTTTAGCAGGACAAGCCTCCTACGAGCAGTACTTC
>TRBJ1-2|NA|NA|TRBV9
CASSVGVSGYGYTF
TGTGCCAGCAGCGTAGGGGTCTCGGGCTATGGCTACACCTTC
>TRBJ2-7|NA|NA|TRBV7-2
CASSSRPSYEQYF
TGTGCCAGCAGCTCTAGACCATCCTACGAGCAGTACTTC
>TRBJ2-1|NA|NA|TRBV19
CASTVGWTATYNEQFF
TGTGCCAGTACCGTGGGATGGACAGCCACCTACAATGAGCAGTTCTTC
>TRBJ2-1|NA|NA|TRBV27
CASGRTVYNEQFF
TGTGCCAGCGGCCGGACTGTCTACAATGAGCAGTTCTTC
>TRBJ1-5|NA|TRBD1|TRBV19
CASSIPRGDNQPQHF
TGTGCCAGTAGCATACCCAGGGGGGACAATCAGCCCCAGCATTTT
>TRBJ2-1|NA|TRBD2|TRBV4-2
CASSQGQRGGWNEQFF
TGTGCCAGCAGCCAAGGGCAGCGGGGGGGCTGGAATGAGCAGTTCTTC
>TRBJ2-1|NA|NA|TRBV7-3
CASSLTRDLGYNEQFF
TGTGCCAGCAGCTTAACGAGAGACTTGGGCTACAATGAGCAGTTCTTC
>TRBJ2-2|NA|TRBD1|TRBV5-8
CASSSDRGPTNTGELFF
TGTGCCAGCAGCTCGGACAGGGGGCCTACGAACACCGGGGAGCTGTTTTTT
>TRBJ1-1|few|TRBD1|TRBV2
CASSQTGAVTEAFF
TGTGCCAGCAGCCAGACAGGGGCGGTAACTGAAGCTTTCTTT